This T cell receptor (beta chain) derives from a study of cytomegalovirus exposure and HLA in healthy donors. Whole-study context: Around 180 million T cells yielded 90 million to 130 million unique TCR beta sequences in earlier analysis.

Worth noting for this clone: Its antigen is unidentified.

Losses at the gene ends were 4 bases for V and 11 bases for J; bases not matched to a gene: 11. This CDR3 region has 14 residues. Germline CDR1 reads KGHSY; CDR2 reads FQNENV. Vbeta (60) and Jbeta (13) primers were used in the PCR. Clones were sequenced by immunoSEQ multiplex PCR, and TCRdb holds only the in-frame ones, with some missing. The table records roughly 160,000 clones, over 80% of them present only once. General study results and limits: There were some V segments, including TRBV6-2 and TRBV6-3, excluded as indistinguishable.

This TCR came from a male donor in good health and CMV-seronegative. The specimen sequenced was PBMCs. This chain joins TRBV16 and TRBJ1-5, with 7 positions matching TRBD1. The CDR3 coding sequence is TGTGCCAGCAGCCCCACGACAGGGTTTAAGGCCCAGCATTTT. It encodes CASSPTTGFKAQHF.